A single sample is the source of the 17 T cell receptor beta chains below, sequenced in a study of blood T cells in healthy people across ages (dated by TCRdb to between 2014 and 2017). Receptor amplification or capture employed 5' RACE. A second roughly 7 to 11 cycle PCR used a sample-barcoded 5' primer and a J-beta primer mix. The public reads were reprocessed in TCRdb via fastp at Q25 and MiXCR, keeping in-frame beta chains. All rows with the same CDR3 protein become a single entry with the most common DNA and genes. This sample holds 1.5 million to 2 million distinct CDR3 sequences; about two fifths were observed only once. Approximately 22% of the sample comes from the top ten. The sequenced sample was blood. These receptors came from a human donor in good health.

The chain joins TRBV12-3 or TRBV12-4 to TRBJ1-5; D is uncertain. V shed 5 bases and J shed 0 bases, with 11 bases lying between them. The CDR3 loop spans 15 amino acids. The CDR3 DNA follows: TGTGCCAGCAGTCACCGACAAATTAGCAATCAGCCCCAGCATTTT. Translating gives CASSHRQISNQPQHF.

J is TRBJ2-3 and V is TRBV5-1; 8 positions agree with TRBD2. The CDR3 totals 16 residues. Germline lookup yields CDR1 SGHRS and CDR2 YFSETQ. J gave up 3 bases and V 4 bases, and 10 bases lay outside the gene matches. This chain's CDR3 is CASSPWVAGHTDTQYF. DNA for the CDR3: TGCGCCAGCAGCCCCTGGGTAGCGGGGCATACAGATACGCAGTATTTT.

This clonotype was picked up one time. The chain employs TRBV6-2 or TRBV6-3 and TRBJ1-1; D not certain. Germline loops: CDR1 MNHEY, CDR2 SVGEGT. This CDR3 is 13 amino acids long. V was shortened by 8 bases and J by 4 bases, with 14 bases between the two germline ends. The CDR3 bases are TGTGCCAGCCGGTCCCCGGGCGGCACTGAAGCTTTCTTT. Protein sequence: CASRSPGGTEAFF.

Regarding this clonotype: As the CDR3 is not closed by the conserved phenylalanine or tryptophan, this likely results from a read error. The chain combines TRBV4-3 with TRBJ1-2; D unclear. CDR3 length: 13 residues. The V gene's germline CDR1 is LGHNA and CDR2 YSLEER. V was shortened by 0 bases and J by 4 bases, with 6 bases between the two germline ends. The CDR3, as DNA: TGCGCCAGCAGCCAAGATGCAGGCTATGGCTACACCCTC. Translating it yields CASSQDAGYGYTL.

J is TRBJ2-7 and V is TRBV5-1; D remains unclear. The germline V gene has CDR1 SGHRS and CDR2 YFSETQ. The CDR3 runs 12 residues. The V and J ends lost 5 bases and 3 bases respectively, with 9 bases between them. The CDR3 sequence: CASSKGRYEQYF. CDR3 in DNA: TGCGCCAGCAGTAAAGGGCGCTACGAGCAGTACTTC.

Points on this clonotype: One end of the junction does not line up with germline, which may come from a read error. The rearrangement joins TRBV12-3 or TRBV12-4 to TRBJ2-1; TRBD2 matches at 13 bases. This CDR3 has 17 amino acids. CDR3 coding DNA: TGTGCCAGCAGTTTAGCGGGACTAGCGGGGTCCTATAATGGGCAGTTCTTC. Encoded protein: CASSLAGLAGSYNGQFF.

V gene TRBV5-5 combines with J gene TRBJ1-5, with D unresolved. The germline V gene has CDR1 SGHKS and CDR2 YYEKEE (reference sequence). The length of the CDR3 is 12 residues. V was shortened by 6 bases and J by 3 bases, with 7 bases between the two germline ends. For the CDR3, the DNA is TGTGCCAGCACAGACACCAATCAGCCCCAGCATTTT. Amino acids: CASTDTNQPQHF.

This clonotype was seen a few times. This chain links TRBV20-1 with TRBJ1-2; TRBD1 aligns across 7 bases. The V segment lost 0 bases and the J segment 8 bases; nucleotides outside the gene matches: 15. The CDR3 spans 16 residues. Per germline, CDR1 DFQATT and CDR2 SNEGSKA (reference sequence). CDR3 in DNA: TGCAGTGCTAGAGATCTTCGACAGGGTAGTATCGGGGGCTACACCTTC. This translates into CSARDLRQGSIGGYTF.

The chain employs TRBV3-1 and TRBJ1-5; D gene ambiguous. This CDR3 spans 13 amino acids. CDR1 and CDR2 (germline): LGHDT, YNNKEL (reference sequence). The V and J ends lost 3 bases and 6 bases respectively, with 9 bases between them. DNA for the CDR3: TGTGCCAGCAGCCAGACCCCGGGTCAGCCCCAGCATTTT. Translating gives CASSQTPGQPQHF.

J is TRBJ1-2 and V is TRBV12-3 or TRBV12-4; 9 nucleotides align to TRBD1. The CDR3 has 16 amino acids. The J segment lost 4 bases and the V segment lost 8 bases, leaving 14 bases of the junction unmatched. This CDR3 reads CASATRQGVTSYGYTF. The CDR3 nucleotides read TGTGCCAGCGCCACCCGACAGGGGGTTACGAGCTATGGCTACACCTTC.

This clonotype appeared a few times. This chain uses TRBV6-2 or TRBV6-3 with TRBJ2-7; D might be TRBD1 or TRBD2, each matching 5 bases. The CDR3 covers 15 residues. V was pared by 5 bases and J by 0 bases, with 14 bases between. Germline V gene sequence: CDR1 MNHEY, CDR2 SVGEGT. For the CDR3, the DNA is TGTGCCAGCAGTCGGCCCGGGACGGTCTCCTACGAGCAGTACTTC. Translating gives CASSRPGTVSYEQYF.

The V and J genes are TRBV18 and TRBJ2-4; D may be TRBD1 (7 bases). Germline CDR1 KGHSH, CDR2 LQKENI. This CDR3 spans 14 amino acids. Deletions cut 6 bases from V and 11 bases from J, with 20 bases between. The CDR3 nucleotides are TGTGCCAGCTCGCAACTGGGGGGACAGAGAGTTCAGTACTTC. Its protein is CASSQLGGQRVQYF.

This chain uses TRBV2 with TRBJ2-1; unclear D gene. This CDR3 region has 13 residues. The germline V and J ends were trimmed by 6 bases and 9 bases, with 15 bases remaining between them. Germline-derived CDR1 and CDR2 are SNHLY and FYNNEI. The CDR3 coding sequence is TGTGCCAGCAGACAGAAACTGTGGGGTGAGCAGTTCTTC. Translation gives CASRQKLWGEQFF.

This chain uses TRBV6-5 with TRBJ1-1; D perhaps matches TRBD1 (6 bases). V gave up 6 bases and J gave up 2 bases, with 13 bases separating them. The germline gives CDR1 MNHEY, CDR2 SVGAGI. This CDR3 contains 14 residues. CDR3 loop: CASRPQGTNTEAFF. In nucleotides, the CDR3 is TGTGCCAGCAGGCCGCAGGGGACCAACACTGAAGCTTTCTTT.

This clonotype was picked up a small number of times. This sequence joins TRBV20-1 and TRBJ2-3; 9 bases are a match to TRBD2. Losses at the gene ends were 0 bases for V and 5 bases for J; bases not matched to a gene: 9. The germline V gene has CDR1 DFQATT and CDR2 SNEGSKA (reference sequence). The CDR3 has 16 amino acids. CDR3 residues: CSARESGLAGRDTQYF. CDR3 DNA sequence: TGCAGTGCTAGAGAGTCCGGTCTAGCGGGGCGAGATACGCAGTATTTT.

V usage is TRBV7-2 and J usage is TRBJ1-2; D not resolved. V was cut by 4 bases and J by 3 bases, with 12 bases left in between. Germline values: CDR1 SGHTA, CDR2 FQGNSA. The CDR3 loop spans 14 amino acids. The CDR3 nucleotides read TGTGCCAGCAGCTCGATTACAGTCTACTATGGCTACACCTTC. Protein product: CASSSITVYYGYTF. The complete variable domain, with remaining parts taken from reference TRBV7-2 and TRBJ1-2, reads GAGVSQSPSNKVTEKGKDVELRCDPISGHTALYWYRQSLGQGLEFLIYFQGNSAPDKSGLPSDRFSAERTGGSVSTLTIQRTQQEDSAVYLCASSSITVYYGYTFGSGTRLTVV.

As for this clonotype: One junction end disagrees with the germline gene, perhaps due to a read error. CDR3 sequence: CVSRLPGTTNTGELFF. The CDR3 DNA reads as TGTGTCAGCAGACTTCCCGGGACCACGAACACCGGGGAGCTGTTTTTT. V is TRBV28 and J is TRBJ2-2, with D tentatively TRBD1 or TRBD2 (5 bases each). The CDR3 sequence is 16 residues long. Germline V CDR1 and CDR2: MDHEN, SYDVKM.